This T cell receptor beta chain was captured by sequencing in a study of blood T cell repertoires in COVID-19. Study-wide background: From T cells, B-cell-depleted T cells, or PBMCs came the material, which was cDNA or gDNA.

V was pared by 3 bases and J by 2 bases, with 16 bases between. The CDR3 sequence is 16 residues long. Germline-derived CDR1 and CDR2 are WSHSY and SAAADI. Source study methods: Reference gene primer amplification yielded estimated nucleated cell counts. Method: immunoSEQ multiplex PCR; TCRdb's copy keeps in-frame clones and lacks some. The V and J calls and clone size were taken over from that table, and D and trimming were inferred from the DNA. The sample has a few hundred thousand clones; roughly 87% are singletons. The V call is TRBV10-2, the J call TRBJ2-5, with a possible D match to TRBD2 (6 bases). Sequencing used PBMCs or T cells enriched from blood (not recorded which). This clonotype was obtained from a woman aged 30 to 39 who had recovered from COVID-19. The DNA of the CDR3 is TGCGCCAGCAGTGAATTGGTCGGGGGAGATCAAGAGACCCAGTACTTC. Translation: CASSELVGGDQETQYF.